This entry lists 26 T cell receptor beta chains sequenced from one sample in a study of blood T cell repertoires in COVID-19. Sequencing used immunoSEQ multiplex PCR; TCRdb keeps in-frame clones, though not all of them. The sample holds around 100,000 clones, roughly nine tenths seen once. Sample: peripheral blood. Source of these receptors: a woman aged 45 to 65 with COVID-19, enrolled during active disease.

This rearrangement joins TRBV11-3 to TRBJ2-7; TRBD1 is a possible D gene (6 bases). The CDR3 sequence is 14 residues long. Looked up from germline, CDR1 is SGHNT and CDR2 is YENEEA. V dropped 5 bases and J dropped 2 bases, with 13 bases sitting between them. The CDR3 here is CASSQQGPAYEQYF. DNA of the CDR3: TGTGCCAGCAGCCAACAGGGTCCGGCCTACGAGCAGTACTTC. Combining the CDR3 with reference TRBV11-3 and TRBJ2-7 gives the whole variable domain EAGVVQSPRYKIIEKKQPVAFWCNPISGHNTLYWYLQNLGQGPELLIRYENEEAVDDSQLPKDRFSAERLKGVDSTLKIQPAELGDSAVYLCASSQQGPAYEQYFGPGTRLTVT.

This chain connects TRBV28 to TRBJ2-2; D not certain. The germline CDR1 and CDR2 sequences are MDHEN and SYDVKM. The CDR3 covers 12 residues. V lost 8 bases and J lost 1, with 5 bases in between. CDR3 nucleotides: TGTGCCAGCCCAGGGAACACCGGGGAGCTGTTTTTT. The encoded protein is CASPGNTGELFF.

This chain uses TRBV6-6 with TRBJ1-1; a possible D gene is TRBD1 (5 bases). Trimming took off 7 bases at V and 0 bases at J, with 12 bases between the two ends. This CDR3 spans 14 amino acids. CDR1 and CDR2 from the germline V gene are MNHNY and SVGAGI (reference sequence). The CDR3 DNA follows: TGTGCCAGCAAAACAGGTGAAATGAACACTGAAGCTTTCTTT. Translating gives CASKTGEMNTEAFF.

This clone was seen once. V gene TRBV7-3 combines with J gene TRBJ2-2, with 12 bases aligning to TRBD2. Germline V gene lookup returns CDR1 SGHTA and CDR2 FQGTGA. This CDR3 is 19 amino acids long. The trim removed 0 bases at V and 0 bases at J, leaving 5 bases unmatched. This CDR3 is CASSLTLAGGSTNTGELFF. The CDR3 nucleotides read TGTGCCAGCAGCTTAACCCTAGCGGGGGGGTCAACGAACACCGGGGAGCTGTTTTTT.

This clone was counted a few times. The rearrangement joins TRBV30 to TRBJ1-2; D may be TRBD1 (6 bases). The CDR3 is 14 amino acids. V was pared by 2 bases and J by 5 bases, with 15 bases between. Germline assignment: CDR1 GTSNPN and CDR2 SVGIG (reference sequence). The CDR3 spells CAWSTDGQSYGYTF. The CDR3 nucleotides read TGTGCCTGGAGTACAGACGGACAGAGTTATGGCTACACCTTC.

On this clone itself: One end of the junction is discordant with germline, which a read error may explain. The V and J genes are TRBV5-1 and TRBJ2-2, with a possible D match to TRBD1 (6 bases). The CDR3 totals 15 residues. Germline assignment: CDR1 SGHRS and CDR2 YFSETQ. CDR3 loop: CASSLDGQNSGELFF. CDR3 nucleotides: TGCGCCAGCAGCTTGGACGGACAGAACAGCGGGGAGCTGTTTTTT. The full variable domain, in which reference TRBV5-1 and TRBJ2-2 provide the parts outside the CDR3, is KAGVTQTPRYLIKTRGQQVTLSCSPISGHRSVSWYQQTPGQGLQFLFEYFSETQRNKGNFPGRFSGRQFSNSRSEMNVSTLELGDSALYLCASSLDGQNSGELFFGEGSRLTVL.

CDR3 sequence reads: CASSPGTSGGAETDTQYF. The CDR3 nucleotides are TGCGCCAGCAGCCCGGGGACTAGCGGGGGGGCCGAGACAGATACGCAGTATTTT. The chain is built from TRBV5-1 and TRBJ2-3; 16 bases agree with TRBD2. Germline CDR1 and CDR2: SGHRS and YFSETQ. The CDR3 is made up of 18 amino acids. J gave up 3 bases and V 4 bases, and 8 bases lay outside the gene matches.

J is TRBJ1-6 and V is TRBV21-1; TRBD1, the D gene given by the table, was not confirmed from the DNA. TRBV21-1 is tagged as a pseudogene. CDR3 length: 19 residues. The CDR3 here is CASSKPNRGQGPPNSPLHF. The CDR3 coding sequence is TGTGCCAGCAGCAAGCCAAATCGCGGACAGGGGCCGCCGAATTCACCCCTCCACTTT.

This clone was detected only once. The chain recombines TRBV3-1 (or the pseudogene TRBV3-2) with TRBJ1-1; 9 nucleotides line up with TRBD1. Germline V lookup: CDR1 LGHDT, CDR2 YNNKEL (reference sequence). After removal of 4 bases from V and 1 base from J, the junction contained 16 bases not matched to a gene. The length of the CDR3 is 19 residues. The CDR3 sequence: CASSPDWLVGTGKNTEAFF. The CDR3 DNA reads TGTGCCAGCAGCCCAGACTGGCTGGTCGGGACAGGGAAGAACACTGAAGCTTTCTTT.

The chain has TRBV27 and TRBJ1-6, with TRBD1 matching over 10 bases. The germline CDR1 and CDR2 sequences are MNHEY and SMNVEV (reference sequence). The CDR3 runs to 14 residues. V trimming: 3 bases; J trimming: 7 bases; junction bases outside the gene matches: 0. CDR3 residues: CASSLTGGNSPLHF. As DNA, the CDR3 is TGTGCCAGCAGTTTGACAGGGGGCAATTCACCCCTCCACTTT.

The chain couples TRBV6-2 or TRBV6-3 to TRBJ2-4, with 7 bases identical to TRBD2. In germline, CDR1 is MNHEY, CDR2 SVGEGT. The length of the CDR3 is 14 residues. V lost 4 bases, J lost 8 bases, and 8 bases stayed unmatched. CDR3 region: CASSSGTTIDIQYF. The CDR3 DNA reads TGTGCCAGCAGTTCCGGGACTACCATTGACATTCAGTACTTC.

The chain combines TRBV30 with TRBJ2-3; D is unclear. Germline V gives CDR1 GTSNPN, CDR2 SVGIG (reference sequence). V lost 1 base, J lost 5 bases, and 13 bases lay in between. The CDR3 totals 14 residues. For the CDR3, the DNA is TGTGCCTGGAGTGCAGGTTTTTTAGGAGATACGCAGTATTTT. This gives the protein CAWSAGFLGDTQYF. Variable domain in full (rest from reference TRBV30 and TRBJ2-3): SQTIHQWPATLVQPVGSPLSLECTVEGTSNPNLYWYRQAAGRGLQLLFYSVGIGQISSEVPQNLSASRPQDRQFILSSKKLLLSDSGFYLCAWSAGFLGDTQYFGPGTRLTVL.

This rearrangement joins TRBV6-2 or TRBV6-3 to TRBJ2-7; D is ambiguous. The germline CDR1 and CDR2 sequences are MNHEY and SVGEGT. Trimming removed 5 bases from V and 0 bases from J, with 5 bases in between. The CDR3 length is 12 residues. The CDR3: CASSPFSYEQYF. In DNA, the CDR3 is TGTGCCAGCAGTCCATTCTCCTACGAGCAGTACTTC.

The J gene is TRBJ2-1, the V gene TRBV3-1 (or the pseudogene TRBV3-2); TRBD2 agrees at 9 bases. The CDR3 consists of 15 residues. From germline, CDR1 is LGHDT and CDR2 YNNKEL (reference sequence). Trimming removed 4 bases from V and 5 bases from J; junction bases left unmatched: 6. CDR3 sequence (DNA): TGTGCCAGCAGCCCCGGACTAGCGCATGACAATGAGCAGTTCTTC. Its translation is CASSPGLAHDNEQFF.

The sample holds a few counts of this clone. The CDR3 nucleotides read TGTGCCAGCAGCTTAGGTTTAGGAGATCAGCCCCAGCATTTT. Translation gives CASSLGLGDQPQHF. The V call is TRBV7-8, the J call TRBJ1-5; D call uncertain. Germline values: CDR1 SGHVS, CDR2 FQNEAQ. CDR3 length: 14 residues. Trimming removed 1 base from V and 5 bases from J, with 9 bases in between.

This chain uses TRBV9 with TRBJ2-7; no clear D. CDR3 size: 13 residues. Trimming took off 3 bases at V and 5 bases at J, with 12 bases between the two ends. Germline lookup yields CDR1 SGDLS and CDR2 YYNGEE. The CDR3 DNA is TGTGCCAGCAGCGCTGTAGAGTCCGACGAGCAGTACTTC. Its protein is CASSAVESDEQYF.

This chain links TRBV7-2 with TRBJ2-7, with 8 bases that match TRBD1. This CDR3 has 14 residues. Germline assignment: CDR1 SGHTA and CDR2 FQGNSA. The junction had 7 bases not matched to a gene; V was cut back by 6 bases and J by 3 bases. The CDR3 DNA reads TGTGCCAGCAGTCGGCCAGGGGGCGGCTACGAGCAGTACTTC. Encoded protein: CASSRPGGGYEQYF.

CDR3 DNA: TGTGCCAGCAGTGTGGGCGACGGAACCTACGAGCAGTACTTC. Its translation: CASSVGDGTYEQYF. J is TRBJ2-7 and V is TRBV25-1; the D is unclear. In germline, CDR1 is MGHDK, CDR2 SYGVNS. The CDR3 length is 14 residues. Trimming took off 4 bases at V and 2 bases at J, with 12 bases between the two ends.

This clone was picked up one time. The chain combines TRBV27 with TRBJ2-7; 8 positions agree with TRBD2. V shed 5 bases, J shed 3 bases, and the junction held 6 bases outside the gene matches. Germline loops: CDR1 MNHEY, CDR2 SMNVEV (reference sequence). This CDR3 has 14 residues. CDR3: CASSPRTSSYEQYF. The CDR3, as DNA: TGTGCCAGCAGTCCTAGGACTAGCAGCTACGAGCAGTACTTC.

The V and J genes are TRBV12-5 and TRBJ2-1, with TRBD2 matching over 11 bases. Germline V lookup: CDR1 LGHNT, CDR2 FRNRAP. The junction had 4 bases not matched to a gene; V was cut back by 5 bases and J by 4 bases. This CDR3 comprises 15 residues. CDR3 loop: CASGAGLADYNEQFF. The CDR3 DNA is TGTGCTAGTGGTGCGGGACTAGCGGATTACAATGAGCAGTTCTTC.

This clone was observed a single time. CDR3 sequence reads: CASSRDRGVIYEQYF. As DNA, the CDR3 is TGTGCCAGCAGCCGGGACAGGGGAGTGATCTACGAGCAGTACTTC. The chain couples TRBV7-6 to TRBJ2-7; 10 positions match TRBD1. CDR1 and CDR2 from the germline V gene are SGHVS and FNYEAQ. V lost 5 bases, J lost 3 bases, and 7 bases stayed unmatched. The CDR3 covers 15 residues.

This chain links TRBV9 with TRBJ1-5; 7 bases match TRBD1. Germline lookup yields CDR1 SGDLS and CDR2 YYNGEE. After removal of 3 bases from V and 1 base from J, the junction contained 4 bases not matched to a gene. This CDR3 is 15 amino acids long. CDR3 protein: CASSGGTDSNQPQHF. The DNA for the CDR3 is TGTGCCAGCAGCGGGGGGACAGACAGCAATCAGCCCCAGCATTTT.

V gene TRBV12-5 combines with J gene TRBJ2-6; 7 bases line up with TRBD2. CDR1 and CDR2 (germline): LGHNT, FRNRAP. V lost 8 bases and J lost 0; bases outside the gene matches: 10. The CDR3 loop spans 17 amino acids. In DNA form, the CDR3 reads TGTGCTAGTTGGGGAGGGATCCCTAACTCTGGGGCCAACGTCCTGACTTTC. Translating gives CASWGGIPNSGANVLTF.

The chain has TRBV7-9 and TRBJ2-5; TRBD1 agrees at 8 bases. Germline V CDR1 and CDR2: SEHNR, FQNEAQ (reference sequence). The junction had 0 bases not matched to a gene; V was cut back by 1 base and J by 5 bases. CDR3 length equals 13 residues. The CDR3: CASSLGTGETQYF. The CDR3 DNA sequence: TGTGCCAGCAGCTTAGGGACAGGGGAGACCCAGTACTTC.

Here the CDR3 reads CASSWDRVTGYTF. The CDR3 nucleotides are TGTGCCAGCAGTTGGGACAGGGTTACTGGCTACACCTTC. The gene calls are TRBV25-1 and TRBJ1-2; 9 bases fit TRBD1. This CDR3 spans 13 amino acids. After removal of 5 bases from V and 7 bases from J, the junction contained 5 bases not matched to a gene. The V gene's germline CDR1 is MGHDK and CDR2 SYGVNS.

This clone was seen once. The gene calls are TRBV19 and TRBJ1-5; 9 positions agree with TRBD1. V shed 7 bases, J shed 7 bases, and the junction held 11 bases outside the gene matches. The CDR3 is made up of 15 amino acids. CDR1 is LNHDA, CDR2 SQIVND, per germline (reference sequence). In DNA form, the CDR3 reads TGTGCCAGTATTGGTACAGGGGGCGCGGGACAGCCCCAGCATTTT. It is translated as CASIGTGGAGQPQHF.